The sequence of this T cell receptor beta chain was determined in a study of blood T cell repertoires in COVID-19. Study context: From T cells, B-cell-depleted T cells, or PBMCs came the material, which was cDNA or gDNA.

Germline-derived CDR1 and CDR2 are SGHTA and FQGNSA. Trimming removed 0 bases from V and 2 bases from J, with 10 bases in between. The CDR3 runs to 15 residues. The method was immunoSEQ multiplex PCR; TCRdb's version includes in-frame clones alone and lacks a portion of them. This table has over 100,000 clones, roughly 80% appearing once. This clone is a singleton in its sample. The rearrangement links TRBV7-2 to TRBJ2-5; D call uncertain. The sequenced sample was peripheral blood. The TCR sequence derives from a man in his 70s with acute or convalescent COVID-19. The CDR3 here is CASSLARRRQETQYF. In DNA, the CDR3 is TGTGCCAGCAGCTTAGCTCGACGGCGGCAAGAGACCCAGTACTTC.